This entry is about one T cell receptor (beta chain). This sample is drawn from a study of OX40 agonist ivuxolimab in advanced cancers. The wider study: Prior checkpoint blockade (anti-PD-1, anti-PD-L1 or anti-CTLA-4) was permitted; approximately 40% had it.

The table came from immunoSEQ multiplex PCR; TCRdb's copy has only in-frame clones and leaves some out. This table holds tens of thousands of clones, approximately 90% found once. V dropped 0 bases and J dropped 0 bases, with 15 bases sitting between them. CDR3 size: 17 residues. CDR1 is SGHRS and CDR2 is YFSETQ in the germline V gene. The rearrangement uses TRBV5-1 and TRBJ1-1, with a weak D call TRBD1 (5 bases). The TCR originated in an adult with an advanced solid tumor such as melanoma, head and neck, liver or kidney cancer. The starting material was CD4+ or CD8+ T cells sorted from blood, obtained in a trial of the OX40 agonist ivuxolimab. The CDR3 sequence: CASSLAWDVRMNTEAFF. CDR3 bases: TGCGCCAGCAGCTTGGCCTGGGACGTAAGGATGAACACTGAAGCTTTCTTT.